The rows below give T cell receptor beta chains drawn from one sample of a study of T cell repertoires in cytomegalovirus infection. For these TCRs, the target antigens are not known. TCRdb reprocessed the reads with MiXCR, giving one entry per CDR3 protein. Of approximately 350,000 distinct CDR3 sequences in the sample, about 32% are singletons; the top ten hold approximately 15%. The sample here was cultured PBMCs, taken from culture after CMV antigen stimulation. These receptors were collected from a human donor in good health (CMV status not recorded). Some clones in this sample may be carry-over from other donors' samples. The CDR3 runs from the conserved cysteine through the conserved F or W. Each record gives: D gene, J gene, clone size, V gene, CDR3 DNA, CDR3 protein. A D gene is named only where the DNA matches it firmly. Part of the rows lack a size; the others show once, few, many or a class for expanded clones.

d_call: NA; j_call: TRBJ1-4; clone_size: few; v_call: TRBV7-2; cdr3_nt: TGTGCCAGCAGCTCAGACACCACGACTAATGAAAAACTGTTTTTT; cdr3_aa: CASSSDTTTNEKLFF
d_call: NA; j_call: TRBJ2-5; clone_size: few; v_call: TRBV10-3; cdr3_nt: TGTGCCATCAGTGAGTCGGAGACCCAGTACTTC; cdr3_aa: CAISESETQYF
d_call: NA; j_call: TRBJ2-3; clone_size: medium-sized; v_call: TRBV5-4; cdr3_nt: TGTGCCAGCAGCCTCCAGCGGAGCACAGATACGCAGTATTTT; cdr3_aa: CASSLQRSTDTQYF
d_call: NA; j_call: TRBJ2-3; clone_size: many; v_call: TRBV7-8; cdr3_nt: TGTGCCAGCAGCGCCAATGGGGCGATTCCAGATACGCAGTATTTT; cdr3_aa: CASSANGAIPDTQYF
d_call: NA; j_call: TRBJ2-7; clone_size: few; v_call: TRBV7-2; cdr3_nt: TGTGCCAGCAGCGCCAGTCCACGGGCCGAGCTCAAGCAGTACTTC; cdr3_aa: CASSASPRAELKQYF
d_call: NA; j_call: TRBJ2-5; clone_size: NA; v_call: TRBV7-2; cdr3_nt: TGTGCCAGCAGCTTGGACTACTACCAAGAGACCCAGTACTTC; cdr3_aa: CASSLDYYQETQYF
d_call: TRBD1; j_call: TRBJ1-2; clone_size: few; v_call: TRBV7-8; cdr3_nt: TGTGCCAGCAGCCCCCGCAGACAGGGGGCGGATGGCTACACCTTC; cdr3_aa: CASSPRRQGADGYTF
d_call: TRBD2; j_call: TRBJ2-1; clone_size: many; v_call: TRBV7-2; cdr3_nt: TGTGCCAGCATCGACAGCGGGACCGGTAACAATGAGCAGTTCTTC; cdr3_aa: CASIDSGTGNNEQFF
d_call: NA; j_call: TRBJ1-2; clone_size: NA; v_call: TRBV12-3/TRBV12-4; cdr3_nt: TGTGCCAGCAGTTTAGGTAGCGTTAACTATGGCTACACCTTC; cdr3_aa: CASSLGSVNYGYTF
d_call: NA; j_call: TRBJ1-3; clone_size: NA; v_call: TRBV13; cdr3_nt: TGTGCCAGCAGCTTACAGGGTCCCCTCTCTGGAAACACCATATATTTT; cdr3_aa: CASSLQGPLSGNTIYF
d_call: TRBD1; j_call: TRBJ1-1; clone_size: NA; v_call: TRBV6-8; cdr3_nt: TGTGCCAGCCGACCCGACCAGACAGGGTACACTGAAGCTTTCTTT; cdr3_aa: CASRPDQTGYTEAFF
d_call: NA; j_call: TRBJ1-1; clone_size: few; v_call: TRBV20-1; cdr3_nt: TGCAGTGCTAGAGACGAAGGGGATTTCTTT; cdr3_aa: CSARDEGDFF
d_call: TRBD1; j_call: TRBJ1-1; clone_size: NA; v_call: TRBV14; cdr3_nt: TGTGCCAGCAGCGCGCGGGACAGCTACTTTCCTGAAGCTTTCTTT; cdr3_aa: CASSARDSYFPEAFF
d_call: NA; j_call: TRBJ2-1; clone_size: few; v_call: TRBV7-3; cdr3_nt: TGTGCCAGCAGCTCAAATATGGAGGGGGAGCAGTTCTTC; cdr3_aa: CASSSNMEGEQFF
d_call: NA; j_call: TRBJ1-1; clone_size: many; v_call: TRBV7-9; cdr3_nt: TGTGCCAGCAGCCCTAGTACGACAGATATGAACACTGAAGCTTTCTTT; cdr3_aa: CASSPSTTDMNTEAFF
d_call: TRBD2; j_call: TRBJ2-1; clone_size: NA; v_call: TRBV12-3/TRBV12-4; cdr3_nt: TGTGCCAGCAGTTTAAGGCTAGCGGGTTTCTCCTACAATGAGCAGTTCTTC; cdr3_aa: CASSLRLAGFSYNEQFF
d_call: TRBD2; j_call: TRBJ2-7; clone_size: NA; v_call: TRBV7-8; cdr3_nt: TGTGCCAGCAGCCCTGGGGGGGTAGAGTACGAGCAGTACTTC; cdr3_aa: CASSPGGVEYEQYF
d_call: NA; j_call: TRBJ2-1; clone_size: NA; v_call: TRBV6-2/TRBV6-3; cdr3_nt: TGTGCCAGCGGACGGACGCATGAGCAGTTCTTC; cdr3_aa: CASGRTHEQFF
d_call: TRBD2; j_call: TRBJ2-1; clone_size: NA; v_call: TRBV19; cdr3_nt: TGTGCCAGTATGGGGGATCGTAGCGGGATACAGCAGTTCTTC; cdr3_aa: CASMGDRSGIQQFF
d_call: NA; j_call: TRBJ2-3; clone_size: NA; v_call: TRBV7-9; cdr3_nt: TGTGCCAGCACCTTAAGTAGTTCGGTGGATACGCAGTATTTT; cdr3_aa: CASTLSSSVDTQYF
d_call: NA; j_call: TRBJ2-5; clone_size: NA; v_call: TRBV4-1; cdr3_nt: TGCGCCAGCAGCCGGAGACTAGCGACAGGGGAGACCCAGTACTTC; cdr3_aa: CASSRRLATGETQYF
d_call: NA; j_call: TRBJ2-7; clone_size: few; v_call: TRBV7-2; cdr3_nt: TGTGCCAGCAGCGCCTTATTCACTAGCGAGCAGTACTTC; cdr3_aa: CASSALFTSEQYF
d_call: NA; j_call: TRBJ2-1; clone_size: NA; v_call: TRBV6-6; cdr3_nt: TGTGCCACCTCCAACGCCGGGCCGCAGTTCTTC; cdr3_aa: CATSNAGPQFF
d_call: TRBD2; j_call: TRBJ2-1; clone_size: NA; v_call: TRBV7-2; cdr3_nt: TGTGCCAGCAGCTTAGAATTTAGCGGGGCTCAAGCTACGCAGTTCTTC; cdr3_aa: CASSLEFSGAQATQFF
d_call: NA; j_call: TRBJ2-5; clone_size: few; v_call: TRBV7-9; cdr3_nt: TGTGCCAGCCGCGGGATTGAAGAGACCCAGTACTTC; cdr3_aa: CASRGIEETQYF
d_call: NA; j_call: TRBJ1-1; clone_size: NA; v_call: TRBV28; cdr3_nt: TGTGCCAGCAGTCCCCACGGGGGGGGTAGGAACACTGAAGCTTTCTTT; cdr3_aa: CASSPHGGGRNTEAFF
d_call: NA; j_call: TRBJ2-5; clone_size: once; v_call: TRBV30; cdr3_nt: TGTGCTCATAAGGGAAGTGGACAAGAGACCCAGTACTTC; cdr3_aa: CAHKGSGQETQYF
d_call: NA; j_call: TRBJ2-3; clone_size: NA; v_call: TRBV24-1; cdr3_nt: TGTGCCACCAGTGATGACTACCAAGATACGCAGTATTTT; cdr3_aa: CATSDDYQDTQYF
d_call: NA; j_call: TRBJ1-1; clone_size: NA; v_call: TRBV7-2; cdr3_nt: TGTGCCAGCAGTTCGGTCATGAACACTGAAGCTTTCTTT; cdr3_aa: CASSSVMNTEAFF
d_call: NA; j_call: TRBJ1-2; clone_size: few; v_call: TRBV7-2; cdr3_nt: TGTGCCAGCAGCTTAGCCCGTCCCCTTGCTAACTATGGCTACACCTTC; cdr3_aa: CASSLARPLANYGYTF
d_call: NA; j_call: TRBJ2-2; clone_size: few; v_call: TRBV19; cdr3_nt: TGTGCCAGTAGTATGAGGGCGGGTCACGGGGAGCTGTTTTTT; cdr3_aa: CASSMRAGHGELFF
d_call: NA; j_call: TRBJ1-2; clone_size: few; v_call: TRBV12-3/TRBV12-4; cdr3_nt: TGTGCCAGCAGCGGGGGGGGGGCAACCCTTTATGGCTACACCTTC; cdr3_aa: CASSGGGATLYGYTF
d_call: TRBD2; j_call: TRBJ2-2; clone_size: once; v_call: TRBV4-3; cdr3_nt: TGCGCCAGCAGCCCGGGACTAGCGGGCGGGGAGCTGTTTTTT; cdr3_aa: CASSPGLAGGELFF
d_call: TRBD1; j_call: TRBJ2-7; clone_size: NA; v_call: TRBV7-6; cdr3_nt: TGTGCCAGCAGCCGACAGGGGGGGCAGGGGGTTGAAGACGAGCAGTACTTC; cdr3_aa: CASSRQGGQGVEDEQYF
d_call: NA; j_call: TRBJ2-3; clone_size: NA; v_call: TRBV7-6; cdr3_nt: TGTGCCAGCAGCCAACAAGAGTGGTTGATAGCAGATACGCAGTATTTT; cdr3_aa: CASSQQEWLIADTQYF
d_call: NA; j_call: TRBJ1-2; clone_size: few; v_call: TRBV7-2; cdr3_nt: TGTGCCAGCAGCCCGGGGAACTATGGCTACACCTTC; cdr3_aa: CASSPGNYGYTF
d_call: NA; j_call: TRBJ2-5; clone_size: few; v_call: TRBV7-2; cdr3_nt: TGTGCCAGCAGCTTTCAGGGGTTCGGCAGGGAGACCCAGTACTTC; cdr3_aa: CASSFQGFGRETQYF
d_call: NA; j_call: TRBJ2-3; clone_size: NA; v_call: TRBV28; cdr3_nt: TGTGCCAGCACCTCCTTAAGCCCGCGTACAGATACGCAGTATTTT; cdr3_aa: CASTSLSPRTDTQYF
d_call: TRBD2; j_call: TRBJ2-2; clone_size: few; v_call: TRBV6-6; cdr3_nt: TGTGCCAGCACCCTTAGCGGGAGGGGGACCGGGGAGCTGTTTTTT; cdr3_aa: CASTLSGRGTGELFF
d_call: NA; j_call: TRBJ2-1; clone_size: many; v_call: TRBV11-3; cdr3_nt: TGTGCCAGCAGCTTAGACCAAGGCGGGTCGAGCTCCTACAATGAGCAGTTCTTC; cdr3_aa: CASSLDQGGSSSYNEQFF
d_call: TRBD1; j_call: TRBJ2-7; clone_size: NA; v_call: TRBV25-1; cdr3_nt: TGTGCCAGCAGTGGAATGGGGGACAGGTGGGGCGAGCAGTACTTC; cdr3_aa: CASSGMGDRWGEQYF
d_call: NA; j_call: TRBJ2-5; clone_size: few; v_call: TRBV7-9; cdr3_nt: TGTGCCAGCACCGCAGGCCGGGCCCAAGAGACCCAGTACTTT; cdr3_aa: CASTAGRAQETQYF
d_call: NA; j_call: TRBJ2-2; clone_size: NA; v_call: TRBV6-1; cdr3_nt: TGTGCCAGCAGCCTACAAGGGCTAGGGGGGAGAACCGGGGAGCTGTTTTTT; cdr3_aa: CASSLQGLGGRTGELFF
d_call: NA; j_call: TRBJ2-5; clone_size: few; v_call: TRBV7-2; cdr3_nt: TGTGCCAGCAGCTTATTCCCGATCCAAGAGACCCAGTACTTC; cdr3_aa: CASSLFPIQETQYF
d_call: NA; j_call: TRBJ2-1; clone_size: once; v_call: TRBV6-2/TRBV6-3; cdr3_nt: TGTGCCAGCAGCCAGGGCGGGGCCAATGAGCAGTTCTTC; cdr3_aa: CASSQGGANEQFF
d_call: TRBD1; j_call: TRBJ1-1; clone_size: few; v_call: TRBV10-3; cdr3_nt: TGTGCCATCAGTGGAGCCGTCGACAGGGAGATTTGGGACACTGAAGCTTTCTTT; cdr3_aa: CAISGAVDREIWDTEAFF
d_call: NA; j_call: TRBJ2-5; clone_size: NA; v_call: TRBV7-8; cdr3_nt: TGTGCCAGCAGGCCGAAGTCGACTCGCGGGAAAGAGACCCAGTACTTC; cdr3_aa: CASRPKSTRGKETQYF
d_call: NA; j_call: TRBJ1-5; clone_size: few; v_call: TRBV12-3/TRBV12-4; cdr3_nt: TGTGCCAGCAGTTTGCAGTATCAGCCCCAGCATTTT; cdr3_aa: CASSLQYQPQHF
d_call: NA; j_call: TRBJ2-4; clone_size: NA; v_call: TRBV19; cdr3_nt: TGTGCCAGTAGTATACCCCTAGGGGCGGGTAAAAACATTCAGTACTTC; cdr3_aa: CASSIPLGAGKNIQYF
d_call: NA; j_call: TRBJ1-5; clone_size: many; v_call: TRBV7-2; cdr3_nt: TGTGCCAGCAGCTTAATCGGGCCATCCAATCAGCCCCAGCATTTT; cdr3_aa: CASSLIGPSNQPQHF
d_call: NA; j_call: TRBJ1-5; clone_size: NA; v_call: TRBV28; cdr3_nt: TGTGCCAGCAGTTTAGTACAGATAAGCAATCAGCCCCAGCATTTT; cdr3_aa: CASSLVQISNQPQHF
d_call: NA; j_call: TRBJ1-2; clone_size: NA; v_call: TRBV7-3; cdr3_nt: TGTGCCAGCTCCAAAGGCAGGAACTATGGCTACACCTTC; cdr3_aa: CASSKGRNYGYTF